This TCR beta chain was sequenced for a study of T cells after posttransplantation cyclophosphamide. Study outcomes and limitations: Skin or GI-infiltrating T cells shared few TRB sequences with blood. Recipient CMV seropositivity and CMV reactivation strongly tracked TRB clonality. Later blood repertoires were often dominated by clones from the donor CD8+ memory compartment.

V gave up 4 bases and J gave up 4 bases; unmatched junction bases: 12. The CDR3 is made up of 17 amino acids. Germline values: CDR1 MNHNS, CDR2 SASEGT. Cyclophosphamide on days +3 and +4 followed busulfan-fludarabine conditioning and a marrow graft. Clones were read by immunoSEQ multiplex PCR, and TCRdb kept only the in-frame ones, dropping some. The table lists thousands of clones, around 80% of them singletons, with 15% to 20% in the top ten. A remark on this clone: Its antigen remains unknown.

This specimen was PBMCs, taken after an allogeneic stem cell transplant with post-transplant cyclophosphamide. The chain links TRBV6-1 to TRBJ2-2; 7 nucleotides agree with TRBD1. The receptor comes from a female patient aged 50-65 years who received an allogeneic stem cell transplant from a related donor, was CMV-positive, and had no GVHD. Some T cells may originate from the graft donor. As DNA, the CDR3 is TGTGCCAGCAGTGGGGGCCCAGAGGGGGCAAGCACCGGGGAGCTGTTTTTT. This encodes CASSGGPEGASTGELFF.